The source of this T cell receptor (beta chain) is a study of cytomegalovirus exposure and HLA in healthy donors. Study background: Unique TCRs from HLA-typed donors, about 78 million of them, were held in an early data release. Caucasian-associated ancestry cluster membership applied to about 77% of approximately 420 genotyped donors. Study observations and caveats: DRB1 showed the most TCR associations and HLA-C the fewest in a later analysis, as rates varied by HLA locus. It emerged from a later analysis that several of the most significant clusters appeared to be linked to common viral pathogens.

Both 60 Vbeta primers and 13 Jbeta primers went into the PCR. Only in-frame clones appear in the TCRdb table, and some are missing; sequencing was by immunoSEQ multiplex PCR. Among roughly 100,000 clones listed, around 80% were seen once. The trim removed 4 bases at V and 3 bases at J, leaving 16 bases unmatched. The CDR3 consists of 18 residues. Germline lookup yields CDR1 SGHNT and CDR2 YENEEA. Turning to this clone: The antigen remains undetermined.

The TCR sequence derives from a man aged 18 to 35 in good health and CMV-seronegative. The specimen sequenced was PBMCs. This chain connects TRBV11-3 to TRBJ2-7, with 9 bases that match TRBD1. In DNA, the CDR3 is TGTGCCAGCAGCTCCCGAGGGGACAGGGCATCAAGAGACTACGAGCAGTACTTC. The encoded protein is CASSSRGDRASRDYEQYF.